This is a list of T cell receptor beta chains from one sample in a study of shared clonotypes between healthy human individuals. Sequencing used immunoSEQ multiplex PCR; TCRdb keeps in-frame clones, though not all of them. The repertoire holds some 2,000,000 clones, with 95% as singletons. Source material: naive CD4+ T cells sorted from blood. Every receptor here comes from a man younger than 30 in good health. Each CDR3 is given with its conserved first and last residue. The D gene is left open where the match is weak. Clone size is stated in some rows and not others, as once, few, many or a class when expanded.

abundance	v_gene	d_gene	len	j_gene	CDR3nt	CDR3aa
NA	TRBV7-2	TRBD2	13	TRBJ2-5	TGTGCCAGCAGCTTGGGACTAGCCGAGACCCAGTACTTC	CASSLGLAETQYF
NA	TRBV7-2	NA	14	TRBJ2-2	TGTGCCAGCAGTCCCCGGGGCAACACCGGGGAGCTGTTTTTT	CASSPRGNTGELFF
NA	TRBV28	NA	12	TRBJ1-2	TGTGCCAGCAGTTTACGTAGCTATGGCTACACCTTC	CASSLRSYGYTF
NA	TRBV6-6	NA	15	TRBJ2-7	TGTGCCAGCACCTCCTCTATGGCAGGCGCCTACGAGCAGTACTTC	CASTSSMAGAYEQYF
once	TRBV7-2	TRBD1	15	TRBJ1-2	TGTGCCAGCAGCTCGAATGACTTGGGACAGTATGGCTACACCTTC	CASSSNDLGQYGYTF
NA	TRBV13	TRBD2	16	TRBJ2-7	TGTGCCAGCAGCTCCGGACGTAGCGGGAGGGCCCCCGAGCAGTACTTC	CASSSGRSGRAPEQYF
NA	TRBV2	NA	14	TRBJ1-4	TGTGCCAGCAGTGAGTTTTATGATGGTGAAAAACTGTTTTTT	CASSEFYDGEKLFF
NA	TRBV5-4	TRBD1	15	TRBJ2-7	TGTGCCAGCAGTAACCCGGGACAGGGATCCGACGAGCAGTACTTC	CASSNPGQGSDEQYF
NA	TRBV5-1	NA	15	TRBJ2-7	TGCGCCAGCAGCTTGGAAGGGGGTCGACACTACGAGCAGTACTTC	CASSLEGGRHYEQYF
NA	TRBV5-1	TRBD1	14	TRBJ2-7	TGCGCCAGCAGCTCAGCGGGACAGGGGTCCGAGCAGTACTTC	CASSSAGQGSEQYF
NA	TRBV6-1	NA	13	TRBJ2-1	TGTGCCAGCAGTGGCTCTAGCGTCAATGAGCAGTTCTTC	CASSGSSVNEQFF
NA	TRBV5-1	TRBD2	16	TRBJ2-3	TGCGCCAGCAGCTTACCGAGCGGGGCAAGCACAGATACGCAGTATTTT	CASSLPSGASTDTQYF
NA	TRBV5-8	NA	15	TRBJ1-6	TGTGCCAGCAGCTTGAGGGCAGGGAGTAATTCACCCCTCCACTTT	CASSLRAGSNSPLHF
NA	TRBV9	TRBD2	17	TRBJ2-2	TGTGCCAGCAGCGTTAGTGGCCGCGGGAGGGCCGACGGGGAGCTGTTTTTT	CASSVSGRGRADGELFF
NA	TRBV28	NA	13	TRBJ2-3	TGTGCCAGCAGTAAATACAGCACAGATACGCAGTATTTT	CASSKYSTDTQYF
NA	TRBV6-1	TRBD1	15	TRBJ1-2	TGTGCCAGCAGTGTCTTCGGGACAGGGGTTAGTGGCTACACCTTC	CASSVFGTGVSGYTF
NA	TRBV15	NA	14	TRBJ1-4	TGTGCCACCAGCAGACATGGAACTAATGAAAAACTGTTTTTT	CATSRHGTNEKLFF
NA	TRBV6-5	NA	15	TRBJ2-2	TGTGCCAGCAGCCCACCCCCCTTGAACACCGGGGAGCTGTTTTTT	CASSPPPLNTGELFF
NA	TRBV10-3	TRBD2	14	TRBJ2-1	TGTGCCATCGGGGAGCGGGAGGGCCCGGATGAGCAGTTCTTC	CAIGEREGPDEQFF
NA	TRBV5-4	TRBD2	16	TRBJ2-2	TGTGCCAGCAGCGAAGTCTGGGCGGGAGTACCCGGGGAGCTGTTTTTT	CASSEVWAGVPGELFF
NA	TRBV5-5	TRBD1	14	TRBJ1-5	TGTGCCAGCAGCAAGGGGGCTGGCAATCAGCCCCAGCATTTT	CASSKGAGNQPQHF
NA	TRBV5-4	TRBD1	15	TRBJ2-5	TGTGCCAGCAGATATGGCGGACAGGGGCGAGAGACCCAGTACTTC	CASRYGGQGRETQYF
NA	TRBV10-1	TRBD1	11	TRBJ2-1	TGCGCCAGCAGTTGGGACAGCGAGCAGTTCTTC	CASSWDSEQFF
NA	TRBV6-6	NA	12	TRBJ2-7	TGTGCCAGCCGACAGGACTCCTACGAGCAGTACTTC	CASRQDSYEQYF
NA	TRBV29-1	NA	12	TRBJ2-7	TGCAGCGTTGTGACAGGTATCTACGAGCAGTACTTC	CSVVTGIYEQYF
NA	TRBV5-8	NA	14	TRBJ2-4	TGTGCTAGCAGCTTTGCGGGAACCAAAAACATTCAGTACTTC	CASSFAGTKNIQYF
NA	TRBV7-7	TRBD1	15	TRBJ2-5	TGTGCTAGCAGCTCACAGGGGGGAGAGGGAGAGACCCAGTACTTC	CASSSQGGEGETQYF
NA	TRBV7-9	NA	15	TRBJ1-2	TGTGCCAGCAGCTTAAATCTCTACGACGAGGGGGGCTACACCTTC	CASSLNLYDEGGYTF
NA	TRBV7-2	NA	15	TRBJ2-2	TGTGCCAGCAGCTTAGGGGACCTACGCACCGGGGAGCTGTTTTTT	CASSLGDLRTGELFF
NA	TRBV30	NA	11	TRBJ2-7	TGTGCCTGGAGTTCAACCTACGAGCAGTACTTC	CAWSSTYEQYF
NA	TRBV29-1	NA	12	TRBJ1-1	TGCAGCGTTTCCCACGAGAACACTGAAGCTTTCTTT	CSVSHENTEAFF
NA	TRBV7-2	NA	16	TRBJ1-3	TGTGCCAGCAGCTTAGTGGCAGGGGCGGTTGGAAACACCATATATTTT	CASSLVAGAVGNTIYF
once	TRBV6-5	NA	14	TRBJ2-7	TGTGCCAGCAGTCTCCGGGAGCGGTGGGGCGAGCAGTACTTC	CASSLRERWGEQYF
NA	TRBV5-1	TRBD2	16	TRBJ2-3	TGCGCCAGCAGCTTGGAGCGGGCGGGAGCCACAGATACGCAGTATTTT	CASSLERAGATDTQYF
NA	TRBV9	NA	15	TRBJ2-1	TGTGCCAGCAGCGTAGATTGGGGGGGGCCGAATGAGCAGTTCTTC	CASSVDWGGPNEQFF
NA	TRBV7-9	NA	14	TRBJ1-5	TGTGCCAGCAGCTCCGCCCAGGGTGGACAGCCCCAGCATTTT	CASSSAQGGQPQHF
NA	TRBV5-6	NA	13	TRBJ1-4	TGTGCCAGCAGCCCGCCAAAGGGGGAAAAACTGTTTTTT	CASSPPKGEKLFF
NA	TRBV27	NA	17	TRBJ2-7	TGTGCCAGCAGTTTATTCGGGCAGGGTCCCGTCTCCTACGAGCAGTACTTC	CASSLFGQGPVSYEQYF
NA	TRBV28	TRBD1	14	TRBJ2-3	TGTGCCAGCAGTCCCGACAGGGCCCCAGATACGCAGTATTTT	CASSPDRAPDTQYF
NA	TRBV6-1	NA	13	TRBJ2-7	TGTGCCAGTTGGACCACCCGTTCCTACGAGCAGTACTTC	CASWTTRSYEQYF
NA	TRBV5-4	NA	14	TRBJ2-7	TGTGCCAGCAGCCCGCGGGACACAGCCTACGAGCAGTACTTC	CASSPRDTAYEQYF
few	TRBV19	TRBD1	14	TRBJ1-2	TGTGCCAGTAGTACCCGGGACAGCTACTATGGCTACACCTTC	CASSTRDSYYGYTF
NA	TRBV19	TRBD1	18	TRBJ2-6	TGTGCCAGTAGTAGCAGTAGGGGACAGACCTCTGGGGCCAACGTCCTGACTTTC	CASSSSRGQTSGANVLTF
NA	TRBV30	NA	13	TRBJ1-5	TGTGCCTGGACGGGGGGGCTCGATCAGCCCCAGCATTTT	CAWTGGLDQPQHF
NA	TRBV6-1	NA	13	TRBJ1-1	TGTGCCACTGCGTGGAGGGATAACACTGAAGCTTTCTTT	CATAWRDNTEAFF
NA	TRBV28	NA	13	TRBJ1-2	TGTGCCAGCAGCCAAACGGGGAGCTGGGGCTACACCTTC	CASSQTGSWGYTF
NA	TRBV19	TRBD1	13	TRBJ2-3	TGTGCCACAAGGGACAGGGGGGCAGATACGCAGTATTTT	CATRDRGADTQYF
NA	TRBV10-3	NA	13	TRBJ1-1	TGTGCCATCAGCTCGACTGAGAACACTGAAGCTTTCTTT	CAISSTENTEAFF
NA	TRBV13	NA	13	TRBJ2-1	TGTGCCAGCAGCTTAGCGGGAAGGGGCCCTATAGTCTTC	CASSLAGRGPIVF
NA	TRBV9	TRBD1	15	TRBJ2-1	TGTGCCAGCAGCGTCGGACAGGTCCAGGGCAATGAGCAGTTCTTC	CASSVGQVQGNEQFF
NA	TRBV7-2	NA	14	TRBJ2-7	TGTGCCAGCAGCTTAGTCTTCAGGGCCTACGAGCAGTACTTC	CASSLVFRAYEQYF
NA	TRBV15	TRBD2	17	TRBJ2-1	TGTGCCACCAGCAACCCACTAGCGGCTAAAAATGGCGGTGAGCAGTTCTTC	CATSNPLAAKNGGEQFF
once	TRBV6-5	TRBD2	15	TRBJ2-7	TGTGCCAGCAGTTACTCTAGCGGGGGAACCTACGAGCAGTACTTC	CASSYSSGGTYEQYF
once	TRBV6-1	NA	14	TRBJ2-2	TGTGCCAGCGGCCTAGCGCGGAACACCGGGGAGCTGTTTTTT	CASGLARNTGELFF
NA	TRBV7-9	NA	15	TRBJ1-4	TGTGCCAGCAGCTTACGAGTAGGGGGGGATGAAAAACTGTTTTTT	CASSLRVGGDEKLFF
once	TRBV4-1	TRBD1	16	TRBJ1-1	TGCGCCAGCAGCCAAGGGTTCGGGCGGACAGGGCGAGAAGCTTTCTTT	CASSQGFGRTGREAFF
NA	TRBV19	NA	12	TRBJ2-1	TGTGCCAGTGGTACAGAGTACAATGAGCAGTTCTTC	CASGTEYNEQFF
NA	TRBV19	NA	13	TRBJ2-7	TGTGCCAGTAGTGAAAGAGACGGCTACGAGCAGTACTTC	CASSERDGYEQYF
few	TRBV5-1	TRBD1	15	TRBJ1-2	TGCGCCAGCAGCTTGGTGGACAGGGGAGACTATGGCTACACCTTC	CASSLVDRGDYGYTF
NA	TRBV6-5	NA	14	TRBJ2-1	TGTGCCAGCAGACCCCCTGGGACCCCCAATGAGCAGTTCTTC	CASRPPGTPNEQFF